What follows is one T cell receptor beta chain and its context. These data originate in a study of blood T cell repertoires in COVID-19. Study information: The study drew acute and convalescent COVID-19 samples from the United States, Italy and Spain. From T cells, B-cell-depleted T cells, or PBMCs came the material, which was cDNA or gDNA.

Sequencing used immunoSEQ multiplex PCR; TCRdb keeps in-frame clones, though not all of them. The table records roughly 250,000 clones, approximately 90% of them present only once. The CDR3 has 15 amino acids. The J segment lost 1 base and the V segment lost 3 bases, leaving 4 bases of the junction unmatched. Germline V gene data show CDR1 as ENHRY and CDR2 as SYGVKD. The receptor was derived from a woman aged 40-49 years who had recovered from COVID-19. Sequenced sample: peripheral blood. The chain has TRBV10-3 and TRBJ2-3; 7 positions match TRBD2. The CDR3 bases are TGTGCCATCAGTGACGAGGGGAGGGGCACAGATACGCAGTATTTT. Encoded protein: CAISDEGRGTDTQYF.